The 15 T cell receptor beta chains below all came from one sample that was sequenced in a study of blood T cells in healthy people across ages. A second PCR, run for roughly 7 to 12 cycles, used a sample-barcoded 5' primer plus a J-beta primer mix. TCRdb reanalysed the 5' RACE reads using MiXCR and keeps one entry per CDR3 protein. This sample has roughly 790,000 distinct CDR3 sequences, with roughly 43% found just once. The material sequenced was blood. These receptors came from a woman in her fifties or sixties in good health.

This clonotype was recorded only once. This sequence joins TRBV12-3 or TRBV12-4 and TRBJ2-2, with 7 bases that match TRBD2. Trimming took 10 bases from V and 4 from J; bases not matched to a gene: 6. The CDR3 covers 13 residues. The chain's CDR3 is CATSTSSTGELFF. In nucleotides, the CDR3 is TGTGCCACTTCGACTAGCAGCACCGGGGAGCTGTTTTTT.

The rearrangement links TRBV7-3 to TRBJ2-1; D tentatively reads TRBD1 or TRBD2 (7 bases each). CDR1 and CDR2 from the germline V gene are SGHTA and FQGTGA. V was pared by 1 base and J by 6 bases, with 19 bases between. The CDR3 length is 17 residues. This CDR3 is CASSLMGSGGGLNEQFF. DNA of the CDR3: TGTGCCAGCAGCTTAATGGGTTCAGGGGGAGGGCTCAATGAGCAGTTCTTC.

The chain recombines TRBV20-1 with TRBJ1-5, with a weak D call TRBD1 (5 bases). Germline V gene sequence: CDR1 DFQATT, CDR2 SNEGSKA (reference sequence). V lost 0 bases and J 4 bases, leaving 10 bases between the germline ends. CDR3 length: 14 residues. This chain's CDR3 is CSAREWGGNQPQHF. DNA of the CDR3: TGCAGTGCTAGAGAGTGGGGCGGGAATCAGCCCCAGCATTTT.

This clonotype was seen a few times. The J gene is TRBJ1-1, the V gene TRBV20-1, with 8 bases aligning to TRBD1. Germline V gene lookup returns CDR1 DFQATT and CDR2 SNEGSKA (reference sequence). Losses at the gene ends were 1 base for V and 1 base for J; bases not matched to a gene: 2. CDR3 size: 14 residues. Written as DNA, the CDR3 is TGCAGTGCTAGAGGGGGACAGGAGAACACTGAAGCTTTCTTT. Its protein is CSARGGQENTEAFF.

This chain joins TRBV4-1 and TRBJ2-3; D gene unclear. Trimming shortened V by 0 bases and J by 3 bases, and 7 bases separated the two germline ends. The germline V gene encodes CDR1 MGHRA and CDR2 YSYEKL. The length of the CDR3 is 14 residues. The chain's CDR3 is CASSQEMGTDTQYF. CDR3 bases: TGCGCCAGCAGCCAAGAAATGGGAACAGATACGCAGTATTTT.

The genes are TRBV20-1 and TRBJ2-1; TRBD1 is a possible D gene (6 bases). There are 15 residues in the CDR3. Germline-derived CDR1 and CDR2 are DFQATT and SNEGSKA (reference sequence). Trimming shortened V by 5 bases and J by 0 bases, and 14 bases separated the two germline ends. CDR3 bases: TGCAGTGCTCTTCGCACAGGGAGCTCCTACAATGAGCAGTTCTTC. It translates to CSALRTGSSYNEQFF.

This clonotype was counted ten times or more. This chain joins TRBV29-1 and TRBJ2-3; 7 bases fit TRBD1. Trimming cost V 6 bases and J 9 bases; bases outside gene matches: 9. The CDR3 covers 12 residues. Germline loops: CDR1 SQVTM, CDR2 ANQGSEA. Here the CDR3 reads CSVDRSRETQYF. The CDR3 DNA reads TGCAGCGTGGACAGGTCCCGCGAGACGCAGTATTTT.

This chain joins TRBV5-1 and TRBJ2-1; D is uncertain. CDR1 and CDR2 from the germline V gene are SGHRS and YFSETQ. The CDR3 has 14 amino acids. Trimming took 0 bases from V and 3 from J, leaving 7 bases between them. This CDR3 is CASSLGDNYNEQFF. In nucleotides, the CDR3 is TGCGCCAGCAGCTTGGGCGACAACTACAATGAGCAGTTCTTC.

The rearrangement uses TRBV29-1 and TRBJ1-1; perhaps TRBD1 as D (6 bases). CDR1 and CDR2 (germline): SQVTM, ANQGSEA. The CDR3 length is 10 residues. V was shortened by 7 bases and J by 8 bases, with 11 bases between the two germline ends. The CDR3 DNA sequence: TGCAGCGGCTCGCAGGGGGAAGCTTTCTTT. Translated: CSGSQGEAFF. Full variable domain (outside the CDR3, taken from reference TRBV29-1 and TRBJ1-1): SAVISQKPSRDICQRGTSLTIQCQVDSQVTMMFWYRQQPGQSLTLIATANQGSEATYESGFVIDKFPISRPNLTFSTLTVSNMSPEDSSIYLCSGSQGEAFFGQGTRLTVV.

The chain has TRBV4-3 and TRBJ2-5; 7 bases match TRBD1. The J call is doubtful: the DNA matches TRBJ2-7 better. CDR1 is LGHNA, CDR2 YSLEER, per germline. There are 16 residues in the CDR3. CDR3 amino acids: CASSQDAGGVWYEQYF. In DNA form, the CDR3 reads TGCGCCAGCAGCCAAGATGCAGGGGGAGTATGGTACGAGCAGTACTTC.

In this sample, this clonotype turned up a few times. This rearrangement joins TRBV4-1 to TRBJ1-5; D is uncertain. The V end was cut by 0 bases, the J end by 10 bases, with 13 bases between. There are 14 residues in the CDR3. Germline CDR1 reads MGHRA; CDR2 reads YSYEKL. CDR3 in amino acids: CASSQEVSETPQHF. The CDR3 DNA is TGCGCCAGCAGCCAAGAAGTAAGCGAAACCCCCCAGCATTTT.

The chain carries TRBV5-1 and TRBJ2-5; 8 nucleotides agree with TRBD2. This CDR3 comprises 15 residues. Trimming took 3 bases from V and 11 from J; bases not matched to a gene: 15. Per the germline V gene, CDR1 is SGHRS and CDR2 is YFSETQ. DNA of the CDR3: TGCGCCAGCAGCTCCCTAAGCGGGAGCGACAATGAGCAGTACTTC. Its translation: CASSSLSGSDNEQYF.

The chain recombines TRBV12-3 or TRBV12-4 with TRBJ1-5; 8 nucleotides agree with TRBD1. V trimming: 7 bases; J trimming: 8 bases; junction bases outside the gene matches: 10. The CDR3 spans 14 residues. CDR3 DNA: TGTGCCAGCACCCTTGCCAGGGGGCTGGAGCCCCAGCATTTT. Protein product: CASTLARGLEPQHF.

There are a few counts of this clonotype. V is TRBV7-8 and J is TRBJ2-1, with D possibly matching TRBD1 (6 bases). V was shortened by 5 bases and J by 12 bases, with 14 bases between the two germline ends. Per the germline V gene, CDR1 is SGHVS and CDR2 is FQNEAQ. There are 12 residues in the CDR3. CDR3 region: CASSPQGSWQFF. CDR3 nucleotides: TGTGCCAGCAGCCCGCAGGGGTCTTGGCAGTTCTTC.

This clonotype occurred a few times. The chain links TRBV3-1 to TRBJ2-7, with D tentatively TRBD1 or TRBD2 (6 bases each). Germline loops: CDR1 LGHDT, CDR2 YNNKEL (reference sequence). The CDR3 loop spans 17 amino acids. Deletions cut 0 bases from V and 2 bases from J, with 17 bases between. Here the CDR3 reads CASSQDRGGWTTYEQYF. The CDR3 nucleotides read TGTGCCAGCAGCCAAGACAGGGGAGGTTGGACTACCTACGAGCAGTACTTC.